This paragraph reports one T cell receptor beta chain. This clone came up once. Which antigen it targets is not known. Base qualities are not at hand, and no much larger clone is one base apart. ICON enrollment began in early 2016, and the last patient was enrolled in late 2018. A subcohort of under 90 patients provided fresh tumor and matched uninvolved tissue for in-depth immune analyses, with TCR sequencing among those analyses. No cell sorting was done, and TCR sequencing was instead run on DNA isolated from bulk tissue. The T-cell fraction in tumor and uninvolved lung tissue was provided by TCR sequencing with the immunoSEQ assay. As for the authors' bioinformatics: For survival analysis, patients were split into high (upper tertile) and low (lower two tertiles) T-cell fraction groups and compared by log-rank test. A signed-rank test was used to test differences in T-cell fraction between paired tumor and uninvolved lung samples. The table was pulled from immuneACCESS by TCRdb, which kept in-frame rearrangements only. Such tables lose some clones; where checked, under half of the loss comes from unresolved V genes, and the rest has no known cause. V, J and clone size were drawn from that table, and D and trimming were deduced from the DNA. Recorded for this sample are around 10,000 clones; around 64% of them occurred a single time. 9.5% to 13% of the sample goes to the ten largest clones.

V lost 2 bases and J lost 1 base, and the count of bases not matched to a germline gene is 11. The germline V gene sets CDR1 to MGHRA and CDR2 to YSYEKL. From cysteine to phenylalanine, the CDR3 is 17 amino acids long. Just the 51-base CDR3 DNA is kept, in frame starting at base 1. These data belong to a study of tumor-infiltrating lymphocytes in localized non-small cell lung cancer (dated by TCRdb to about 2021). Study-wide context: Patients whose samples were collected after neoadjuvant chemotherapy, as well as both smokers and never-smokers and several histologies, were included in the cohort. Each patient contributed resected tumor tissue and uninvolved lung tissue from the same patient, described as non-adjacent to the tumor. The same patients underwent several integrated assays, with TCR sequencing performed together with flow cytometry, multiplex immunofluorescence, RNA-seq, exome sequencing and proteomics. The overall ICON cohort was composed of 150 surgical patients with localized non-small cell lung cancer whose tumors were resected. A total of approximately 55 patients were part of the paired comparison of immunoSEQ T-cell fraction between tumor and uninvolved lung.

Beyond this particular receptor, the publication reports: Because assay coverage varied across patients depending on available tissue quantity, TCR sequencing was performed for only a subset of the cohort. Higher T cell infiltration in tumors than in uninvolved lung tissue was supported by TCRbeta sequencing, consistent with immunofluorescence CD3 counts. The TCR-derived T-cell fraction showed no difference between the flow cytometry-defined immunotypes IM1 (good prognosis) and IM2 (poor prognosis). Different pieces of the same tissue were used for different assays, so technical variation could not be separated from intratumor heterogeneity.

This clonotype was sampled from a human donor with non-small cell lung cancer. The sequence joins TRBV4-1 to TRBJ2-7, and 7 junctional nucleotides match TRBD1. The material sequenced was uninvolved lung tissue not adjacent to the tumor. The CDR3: CASSQLFPGQPSYEQYF. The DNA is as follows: TGCGCCAGCAGCCAACTATTTCCGGGACAGCCATCCTACGAGCAGTACTTC.